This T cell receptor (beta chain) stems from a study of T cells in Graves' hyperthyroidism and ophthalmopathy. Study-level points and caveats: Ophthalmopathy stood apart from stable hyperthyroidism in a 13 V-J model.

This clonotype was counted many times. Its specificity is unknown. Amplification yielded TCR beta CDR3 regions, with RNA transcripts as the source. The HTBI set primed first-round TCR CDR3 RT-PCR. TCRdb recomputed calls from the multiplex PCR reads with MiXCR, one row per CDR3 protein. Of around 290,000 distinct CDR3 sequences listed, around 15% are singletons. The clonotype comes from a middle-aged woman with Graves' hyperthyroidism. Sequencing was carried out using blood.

The CDR3 protein is CASSPKGVVYEQYF. In DNA, the CDR3 is TGTGCCAGCAGTCCTAAGGGAGTTGTCTACGAGCAGTACTTC. This chain links TRBV3-1 with TRBJ2-7, with D maybe TRBD2 (5 bases). V lost 6 bases, J lost 3 bases, and 15 bases lay in between. Germline V gene lookup returns CDR1 LGHDT and CDR2 YNNKEL (reference sequence). The CDR3 consists of 14 residues.